Below are 31 T cell receptor beta chains sequenced from a single sample in a study of blood T cell repertoires in COVID-19. This table comes from immunoSEQ multiplex PCR, and its TCRdb copy is limited to in-frame clones, with some not included. This sample has under 20,000 clones, with 78% found just once. The specimen sequenced was peripheral blood. The origin of the receptors is a man in his sixties with active or convalescent COVID-19.

The chain employs TRBV19 and TRBJ1-1; no definite D call. The V gene lost 3 bases and the J gene lost 4 bases, with 9 bases spanning the gap. The CDR3 sequence is 13 residues long. The germline gives CDR1 LNHDA, CDR2 SQIVND (reference sequence). The CDR3 DNA follows: TGTGCCAGTAGTATGAGGAATCCCACTGAAGCTTTCTTT. It encodes CASSMRNPTEAFF.

The genes are TRBV3-1 (or the pseudogene TRBV3-2) and TRBJ2-3, with 13 bases identical to TRBD2. The CDR3 is 18 amino acids. Germline CDR1 is LGHDT and CDR2 is YNNKEL (reference sequence). Losses at the gene ends were 1 base for V and 0 bases for J; bases not matched to a gene: 4. The CDR3 DNA is TGTGCCAGCAGCCAAGGACTAGCGGGGGGTATTAGCACAGATACGCAGTATTTT. This gives the protein CASSQGLAGGISTDTQYF.

This chain links TRBV2 with TRBJ1-2; D is perhaps TRBD1 (6 bases). V was pared by 7 bases and J by 5 bases, with 14 bases between. Germline CDR1 and CDR2: SNHLY and FYNNEI. CDR3 length: 13 amino acids. The CDR3 DNA reads TGTGCCAGCATGGTCAGGGGCGTATATGGCTACACCTTC. This translates into CASMVRGVYGYTF.

The V gene is TRBV29-1, the J gene TRBJ2-4; TRBD2 matches 9 bases. The ends lost 5 bases at V and 0 bases at J; junction bases unmatched: 5. From germline, CDR1 is SQVTM and CDR2 ANQGSEA. This CDR3 has 15 amino acids. The CDR3 region is CSVSLAGVAKNIQYF. The CDR3 nucleotides are TGCAGCGTTTCCTTAGCGGGAGTAGCCAAAAACATTCAGTACTTC.

The V call is TRBV12-3 or TRBV12-4, the J call TRBJ2-7; maybe TRBD2 (5 bases). This CDR3 has 12 residues. The ends were cut back, 8 bases at V and 3 bases at J, with 11 bases in the middle. The CDR3 nucleotides are TGTGCCAGCGGAGGCCGGTTCTACGAGCAGTACTTC. Translation: CASGGRFYEQYF.

The J gene is TRBJ2-3, the V gene TRBV7-9, with 8 nucleotides matching TRBD1. From germline, CDR1 is SEHNR and CDR2 FQNEAQ (reference sequence). CDR3 length: 15 residues. The V and J ends lost 6 bases and 0 bases, in that order; junction bases with no gene match: 5. The CDR3 reads CASSEGQASTDTQYF. DNA for the CDR3: TGTGCCAGCAGTGAGGGACAGGCTAGCACAGATACGCAGTATTTT.

The chain joins TRBV7-9 to TRBJ2-3; TRBD1 matches 8 bases. Germline CDR1 is SEHNR and CDR2 is FQNEAQ (reference sequence). The J segment lost 2 bases and the V segment lost 1 base, leaving 8 bases of the junction unmatched. The CDR3 spans 17 residues. The CDR3 loop reads CASSLEMHRGSTDTQYF. The DNA of the CDR3 is TGTGCCAGCAGCTTAGAAATGCACAGGGGGTCCACAGATACGCAGTATTTT. Filled out from reference TRBV7-9 and TRBJ2-3, the complete variable domain reads DTGVSQNPRHKITKRGQNVTFRCDPISEHNRLYWYRQTLGQGPEFLTYFQNEAQLEKSRLLSDRFSAERPKGSFSTLEIQRTEQGDSAMYLCASSLEMHRGSTDTQYFGPGTRLTVL.

This sequence joins TRBV2 and TRBJ1-1; D is possibly TRBD1 (6 bases). V gave up 6 bases and J gave up 4 bases, with 15 bases separating them. Germline loops: CDR1 SNHLY, CDR2 FYNNEI. The CDR3 length is 14 residues. As DNA, the CDR3 is TGTGCCAGCAGAAGGACAGTCATAGGCACTGAAGCTTTCTTT. Translating it yields CASRRTVIGTEAFF.

The chain is built from TRBV2 and TRBJ1-1; 7 bases are a match to TRBD1. V gave up 2 bases and J gave up 10 bases; unmatched junction bases: 1. The length of the CDR3 is 11 residues. Germline assignment: CDR1 SNHLY and CDR2 FYNNEI. The CDR3 loop reads CASSEQGGAFF. Written as DNA, the CDR3 is TGTGCCAGCAGTGAACAGGGGGGAGCTTTCTTT.

The chain recombines TRBV6-6 with TRBJ2-5; D call uncertain. Trimming cost V 4 bases and J 4 bases, with 7 bases left between them. Germline V gene sequence: CDR1 MNHNY, CDR2 SVGAGI (reference sequence). The CDR3 runs 12 residues. The CDR3 DNA reads as TGTGCCAGCAGTTCGCGCGGAGAGACCCAGTACTTC. Translation gives CASSSRGETQYF.

This clone was observed a few times. The V call is TRBV29-1, the J call TRBJ2-7; TRBD1 matches 7 bases. Losses at the gene ends were 4 bases for V and 6 bases for J; bases not matched to a gene: 6. CDR3 size: 12 residues. Germline CDR1 reads SQVTM; CDR2 reads ANQGSEA. The CDR3 loop is CSVVPGGGEQYF. Written as DNA, the CDR3 is TGCAGCGTTGTTCCAGGGGGTGGCGAGCAGTACTTC.

This chain connects TRBV2 to TRBJ2-1; D is perhaps TRBD1 (6 bases). CDR1 SNHLY and CDR2 FYNNEI come from the germline V gene. V was pared by 3 bases and J by 6 bases, with 15 bases between. The CDR3 sequence is 15 residues long. This CDR3 reads CASSDRDTNLNEQFF. DNA for the CDR3: TGTGCCAGCAGTGACCGGGACACCAACCTCAATGAGCAGTTCTTC.

The chain uses TRBV5-6 and TRBJ2-3, with D possibly TRBD2 on 6 matching bases. Germline V CDR1 and CDR2: SGHDT, YYEEEE. The CDR3 contains 16 residues. The V and J ends lost 2 bases and 0 bases respectively, with 13 bases between them. CDR3 in amino acids: CASSLARDLSTDTQYF. The CDR3 DNA is TGTGCCAGCAGCTTAGCCCGGGACTTGAGCACAGATACGCAGTATTTT.

The CDR3 DNA reads TGTGCCAGCTTTCAGGGAAATGAGCAGTTCTTC. Its translation: CASFQGNEQFF. V is TRBV19 and J is TRBJ2-1; a possible D gene is TRBD1 (5 bases). V was shortened by 9 bases and J by 7 bases, with 10 bases between the two germline ends. Per the germline V gene, CDR1 is LNHDA and CDR2 is SQIVND (reference sequence). CDR3 length equals 11 residues. The entire variable domain, with the rest obtained from reference TRBV19 and TRBJ2-1, is as follows: DGGITQSPKYLFRKEGQNVTLSCEQNLNHDAMYWYRQDPGQGLRLIYYSQIVNDFQKGDIAEGYSVSREKKESFPLTVTSAQKNPTAFYLCASFQGNEQFFGPGTRLTVL.

The rearrangement uses TRBV5-1 and TRBJ2-5, with a tentative D call TRBD2 (5 bases). The germline V and J ends were trimmed by 0 bases and 4 bases, with 13 bases remaining between them. This CDR3 comprises 15 residues. In germline, CDR1 is SGHRS, CDR2 YFSETQ. The CDR3 coding sequence is TGCGCCAGCAGCTTGGGACCAGAAGGAGGAGAGACCCAGTACTTC. Translation gives CASSLGPEGGETQYF.

The chain has TRBV9 and TRBJ1-1, with D perhaps TRBD1 (5 bases). The germline V gene has CDR1 SGDLS and CDR2 YYNGEE. Trimming took 3 bases from V and 4 from J, leaving 13 bases between them. The CDR3 totals 14 residues. For the CDR3, the DNA is TGTGCCAGCAGCGCTGGGGGGGGTGCCACTGAAGCTTTCTTT. Its protein product is CASSAGGGATEAFF. The complete variable domain, with remaining parts taken from reference TRBV9 and TRBJ1-1, reads DSGVTQTPKHLITATGQRVTLRCSPRSGDLSVYWYQQSLDQGLQFLIQYYNGEERAKGNILERFSAQQFPDLHSELNLSSLELGDSALYFCASSAGGGATEAFFGQGTRLTVV.

The CDR3 region is CASSLEGQGYNEQYF. The CDR3 nucleotides are TGTGCCAGCAGCTTGGAGGGACAGGGGTACAACGAGCAGTACTTC. This sequence joins TRBV5-6 and TRBJ2-7; 10 bases fit TRBD1. CDR1 and CDR2 from the germline V gene are SGHDT and YYEEEE. The CDR3 runs to 15 residues. With 0 bases clipped from V and 5 bases from J, the junction kept 5 bases outside the gene matches.

J is TRBJ1-5 and V is TRBV7-9; 7 nucleotides align to TRBD1. The CDR3 extends over 14 amino acids. CDR1 SEHNR and CDR2 FQNEAQ come from the germline V gene (reference sequence). After removal of 4 bases from V and 6 bases from J, the junction contained 6 bases not matched to a gene. The DNA of the CDR3 is TGTGCCAGCAGCTGGGACAGTTCAGGTCAGCCCCAGCATTTT. Translating gives CASSWDSSGQPQHF.

This rearrangement joins TRBV5-6 to TRBJ1-1, with TRBD1 matching 7 bases. Losses at the gene ends were 4 bases for V and 7 bases for J; bases not matched to a gene: 13. There are 15 residues in the CDR3. Germline V gene sequence: CDR1 SGHDT, CDR2 YYEEEE. The CDR3 reads CASSRQGVVTLEAFF. Here the CDR3 DNA reads TGTGCCAGCAGCCGACAGGGAGTAGTTACCCTTGAAGCTTTCTTT. Full variable domain (remainder filled in from reference TRBV5-6 and TRBJ1-1): DAGVTQSPTHLIKTRGQQVTLRCSPKSGHDTVSWYQQALGQGPQFIFQYYEEEERQRGNFPDRFSGHQFPNYSSELNVNALLLGDSALYLCASSRQGVVTLEAFFGQGTRLTVV.

The chain carries TRBV11-2 and TRBJ2-7; 9 bases are a match to TRBD2. With 5 bases clipped from V and 3 bases from J, the junction kept 17 bases outside the gene matches. The CDR3 contains 18 residues. Per the germline V gene, CDR1 is SGHAT and CDR2 is FQNNGV. The CDR3 reads CASSPLGREREDRYEQYF. As DNA, the CDR3 is TGTGCCAGCAGCCCCCTCGGCCGGGAGCGGGAGGACCGCTACGAGCAGTACTTC.

This clone was counted a single time. V usage is TRBV4-1 and J usage is TRBJ2-2; no reliable D call. Trimming removed 4 bases at V and 1 base at J, with 7 bases between. Germline lookup yields CDR1 MGHRA and CDR2 YSYEKL. This CDR3 has 14 residues. CDR3 in amino acids: CASSRSGNTGELFF. DNA for the CDR3: TGCGCCAGCAGCCGATCAGGGAACACCGGGGAGCTGTTTTTT.

This chain connects TRBV3-1 (or the pseudogene TRBV3-2) to TRBJ2-4, with TRBD2 matching over 10 bases. Unmatched junction bases numbered 12, after V lost 10 bases and J lost 9 bases. The CDR3 spans 14 residues. Germline V gene lookup returns CDR1 LGHDT and CDR2 YNNKEL (reference sequence). CDR3 nucleotides: TGTGCCACCGGGACTAGCGAGTCTGGGGTCATTCAGTACTTC. Translated, it gives CATGTSESGVIQYF.

The CDR3: CASSMGGELDTQYF. The CDR3 DNA reads TGCGCCAGCAGCATGGGGGGAGAGCTGGATACGCAGTATTTT. The gene calls are TRBV10-1 and TRBJ2-3; TRBD2 is a possible D gene (6 bases). Between the trimmed V and J ends, which lost 6 bases and 6 bases, there was a span of 16 bases. Germline CDR1 WNHNN, CDR2 SYGVQD (reference sequence). This CDR3 region has 14 residues.

The chain uses TRBV6-5 and TRBJ2-1; 12 bases match TRBD1. The CDR3 is 14 residues long. The trim removed 8 bases at V and 7 bases at J, leaving 6 bases unmatched. Germline CDR1 reads MNHEY; CDR2 reads SVGAGI. The CDR3 sequence: CASLPGQGANEQFF. CDR3 nucleotides: TGTGCCAGCCTTCCGGGACAGGGGGCTAATGAGCAGTTCTTC.

This clone showed up just a few times. The rearrangement links TRBV27 to TRBJ2-7, with D uncertain. V was cut by 1 base and J by 5 bases, with 6 bases left in between. CDR3 size: 12 residues. Germline CDR1 MNHEY, CDR2 SMNVEV (reference sequence). The CDR3 sequence is CASSLYGNEQYF. As DNA, the CDR3 is TGTGCCAGCAGTTTATACGGTAACGAGCAGTACTTC.

The V call is TRBV10-3, the J call TRBJ1-4; 11 bases match TRBD1. CDR1 is ENHRY, CDR2 SYGVKD, per germline. The V gene end was trimmed by 10 bases and the J gene end by 7 bases; junction bases not matched to a gene: 5. The CDR3 is made up of 13 amino acids. CDR3 DNA sequence: TGTGCCACATCGGGACAGGGGGGTGAAAAACTGTTTTTT. As protein: CATSGQGGEKLFF.

The V gene is TRBV9, the J gene TRBJ1-6, with a possible D match to TRBD1 (6 bases). Germline-derived CDR1 and CDR2 are SGDLS and YYNGEE. This CDR3 contains 15 residues. V was cut by 3 bases and J by 7 bases, with 14 bases left in between. In nucleotides, the CDR3 is TGTGCCAGCAGCGCCAACTGGCAGGGGAATTCACCCCTCCACTTT. It is translated as CASSANWQGNSPLHF. The whole variable domain, remainder taken from reference TRBV9 and TRBJ1-6, is DSGVTQTPKHLITATGQRVTLRCSPRSGDLSVYWYQQSLDQGLQFLIQYYNGEERAKGNILERFSAQQFPDLHSELNLSSLELGDSALYFCASSANWQGNSPLHFGNGTRLTVT.

The chain carries TRBV12-1 and TRBJ1-5; the D call in the table, TRBD1, was not verified against the DNA. TRBV12-1 is classified as a pseudogene. The CDR3 has 15 amino acids. CDR3 protein: CASSPATGDNQPQHF. In nucleotides, the CDR3 is TGTGCCAGCAGCCCTGCGACAGGGGACAATCAGCCCCAGCATTTT.

The rearrangement links TRBV30 to TRBJ1-5, with 8 nucleotides matching TRBD1. With 0 bases clipped from V and 6 bases from J, the junction kept 10 bases outside the gene matches. This CDR3 region has 16 residues. Germline V gives CDR1 GTSNPN, CDR2 SVGIG (reference sequence). The chain's CDR3 is CAWSVPGQVRGQPQHF. The CDR3 DNA reads as TGTGCCTGGAGTGTACCGGGACAGGTCCGGGGTCAGCCCCAGCATTTT.

This clone is medium-sized by share. The V and J genes are TRBV6-5 and TRBJ2-1; D is ambiguous. The CDR3 runs 15 residues. The germline V gene encodes CDR1 MNHEY and CDR2 SVGAGI. Trimming took 5 bases from V and 0 from J, leaving 11 bases between them. CDR3 loop: CASSNARSSYNEQFF. CDR3 coding DNA: TGTGCCAGCAGTAACGCTAGGAGCTCCTACAATGAGCAGTTCTTC.

The rearrangement links TRBV21-1 to TRBJ1-1; the table's TRBD1 call for D was not verified on the DNA. TRBV21-1 is an annotated pseudogene. The CDR3 is 16 residues long. CDR3 sequence (DNA): TGTGCCAGCAGCTTAACAACCCGGACAGAGAACACTGAAGCTTTCTTT. This gives the protein CASSLTTRTENTEAFF.